Given below is one T cell receptor (beta chain) in context. Per germline, CDR1 SGHRS and CDR2 YFSETQ. The CDR3 contains 14 residues. V shed 5 bases, J shed 2 bases, and the junction held 6 bases outside the gene matches. The sample originates from a study of blood T cell repertoires in COVID-19. Turning to the study itself: Some COVID-19 samples were acute and others convalescent; all came from the United States, Italy and Spain.

Repertoires were generated with immunoSEQ multiplex PCR, while TCRdb's copy carries only in-frame clones and drops some. This sample yields about 360,000 clones, of which more than 70% are seen a single time; roughly 3% belongs to the top ten. The V and J genes are TRBV5-1 and TRBJ2-5, with 7 nucleotides matching TRBD2. This clonotype was sampled from a man aged 30-40 years with active or convalescent COVID-19. Sequencing input: peripheral blood. CDR3 bases: TGCGCCAGCAGAATACTAGCGAGTCAAGAGACCCAGTACTTC. Protein product: CASRILASQETQYF. Full variable domain (outside the CDR3, taken from reference TRBV5-1 and TRBJ2-5): KAGVTQTPRYLIKTRGQQVTLSCSPISGHRSVSWYQQTPGQGLQFLFEYFSETQRNKGNFPGRFSGRQFSNSRSEMNVSTLELGDSALYLCASRILASQETQYFGPGTRLLVL.